The T cell receptor (beta chain) under discussion was sequenced for a study of CD8+CD57+ T cells in acquired aplastic anemia. The CDR3 sequence is 13 residues long. The V segment lost 3 bases and the J segment 6 bases; nucleotides outside the gene matches: 7. Germline CDR1 and CDR2: DFQATT and SNEGSKA (reference sequence). This clonotype has just one count. TCR beta VDJ combinations and CDR3 sequences were profiled from genomic DNA. TCRdb recomputed calls from the reads with MiXCR, one row per CDR3 protein. The sample yields some 280,000 distinct CDR3 sequences, approximately 55% seen once. Source material: sorted CD4+, CD8+, or CD8+CD57+ T cells (not recorded which) from PBMCs. The receptor's source is a human donor with severe aplastic anemia or a healthy control (not recorded which). The V call is TRBV20-1, the J call TRBJ1-2; 7 nucleotides line up with TRBD1. CDR3 DNA sequence: TGCAGTGCTAGGGGAGGGGGCTGGGATGGCTACACCTTC. The encoded protein is CSARGGGWDGYTF.